This T cell receptor beta chain was obtained from a study of post-analysis software for immune sequencing data. Study results and limitations: Patients used five TRBV segments, including TRBV5-6, TRBV5-1 and TRBV20-1, more often than controls. Controls significantly exceeded multiple sclerosis patients in normalized Chao1 diversity.

TCR beta libraries were prepared from cDNA with unique molecular identifiers. Input amounts of 1 to 10 million T cells were used. These gave 500,000 or so cDNA molecules, so each molecule approximated one T cell. Via MiXCR, TCRdb re-called the PCR reads, giving one row per CDR3 protein. This sample carries hundreds of thousands of distinct CDR3 sequences, around 50% of them seen once, and the ten largest clones take about 4.5%. Trimming cost V 5 bases and J 0 bases; bases outside gene matches: 4. In germline, CDR1 is DFQATT, CDR2 SNEGSKA (reference sequence). The length of the CDR3 is 13 residues. About this clonotype: The antigen remains undetermined.

This receptor was obtained from a girl under 18 with multiple sclerosis. The chain carries TRBV20-1 and TRBJ2-7; 7 nucleotides agree with TRBD1. The sample taken for sequencing was blood. CDR3 loop: CSAWDRSSYEQYF. The CDR3 DNA follows: TGCAGTGCTTGGGACAGAAGCTCCTACGAGCAGTACTTC.